This entry is about one TCR beta chain. Its antigen is not yet known. It is likely a read error, because the conserved phenylalanine at the end of the CDR3 is missing. What this sample's time point label stands for: newly diagnosed GD, antithyroid drugs for less than 3 months. For both TCR sequencing and RNA sequencing, RNA was extracted from PBMCs using TRIzol. The diagnosis of Graves' disease was made according to American Thyroid Association guidelines. Recruitment of patients was carried out at an endocrinology department in Xi'an, China. Each patient gave approximately 9 milliliters of peripheral blood, collected in an EDTA anticoagulant tube. PBMCs were isolated by Ficoll Paque Plus density gradient separation without further T cell sorting. RNA quality was checked with an Agilent 2100 Bioanalyzer and agarose gel, and concentration with a NanoDrop 2000. Preparation of the library involved multiplex PCR. The sequencer was an Illumina HiSeq 4000. CDR3 regions were amplified by Arm-PCR with iRepertoire HTBI primers to construct TCR beta libraries. Gel purification was performed on PCR products prior to sequencing. The source study handled its data this way. Gene usage analysis of CDR3 amino acid clonotypes used the approximately 56 TRBV and 12 to 15 TRBJ segments found across samples. COPE and FqMerger were used to merge filtered high-quality paired reads into contigs. BLAST was used to align contigs to the IMGT TRBV, TRBD and TRBJ reference genes, and CDR3 was defined following IMGT. Clonotypes above 0.1% frequency were classified as highly expanded clones. Shannon entropy served as the measure of repertoire diversity, while the Gini coefficient captured V-J evenness. A clonotype was considered public if more than one individual shared it. TCRdb ran its own pipeline on the public reads, namely fastp trimming at Q25 and MiXCR clone calling, and kept in-frame beta chains. CDR3 protein duplicates are merged, each entry listing the most common genes and DNA. V and J calls and clone size were set by TCRdb, not the authors. The sample table contains approximately 470,000 distinct CDR3 sequences; only one count was recorded for about 16% of them. The ten largest clones add up to 12% of the sample.

This entry is derived from a study of regulatory T cells in long-lasting Graves disease (dated by TCRdb to the early 2020s). Regarding the research as a whole: In the newly diagnosed Graves' disease group, patients had been taking antithyroid drugs for less than 3 months. Patients with persistent Graves' disease were compared with patients with newly diagnosed Graves' disease using TCR sequencing and RNA sequencing of peripheral blood. The study was conducted in China and was registered as a clinical trial. A total of 33 samples were covered by TCR sequencing, comprising approximately 13 persistent and some 20 newly diagnosed Graves' disease patients. Overall study results and their limits: Compared with newly diagnosed patients, persistent Graves' disease patients had lower TCR Shannon entropy and fewer highly expanded clones, which suggests clonal expansion. TRBV28, TRBJ1-2 and TRBJ2-5 were preferentially used in persistent disease, while TRBV20-1 and TRBJ2-1 were favored in newly diagnosed disease. Peripheral blood alone was examined, since thyroid tissue, which constituted the primary lesion, could not be accessed. Only the TCR beta chain was sequenced and analyzed. Patients with persistent disease shared more public clonotypes (around 2,500) than newly diagnosed patients did (approximately 1,000). The authors noted that the small sample size was a limitation that may lower accuracy.

For CDR1 and CDR2, the germline V gene lists ENHRY and SYGVKD. For this chain, trimming is 5 bases at the V end and 3 bases at the J end, and the number of junction bases without a gene match is 5. The CDR3 length is 14 residues, termini included. Only the CDR3 part of the read is kept: 42 bases, read in frame from the first base. These data also formed part of another study, on T cells in Graves' hyperthyroidism and ophthalmopathy. The second study's paper adds: Stable Graves' hyperthyroidism was defined as the absence of progression to ophthalmopathy over 18 months of follow-up. Hyperthyroidism patients were newly diagnosed, with disease duration under 2 months, and aged 18 to 65 years. Exclusion was applied to patients with uncontrolled infections, other autoimmune diseases, pregnancy or lactation. Diagnoses were based on clinical symptoms, serum thyroxine and TRAb, thyroid ultrasound and orbital computed tomography. The TCR CDR3 was subjected to a first round of RT-PCR using the HTBI primer set and the Qiagen OneStep RT-PCR kit. Most expanded thyroid clonotypes (frequency above 0.001) were also found in blood, which suggests that blood repertoires may mirror thyroid immune responses. Ophthalmopathy was separated from stable hyperthyroidism by a 13 V-J signature model, with 85% to 90% sensitivity and 81% to 82% specificity obtained in cross-validation and 80%/75% obtained in testing. In validation, progression to ophthalmopathy was predicted by the model with around 70% sensitivity and just over 72% specificity, a median of about 6 months before onset. To identify distinguishing TCR V-J signatures, a discovery cohort of roughly 100 patients was used, comprising some 43 with Graves' ophthalmopathy and around 57 with stable Graves' hyperthyroidism. An independent validation cohort of 18 to 20 hyperthyroidism patients and approximately 17 patients who later progressed to ophthalmopathy tested prospective prediction of ophthalmopathy. The 80 to 100 discovery patients were randomly divided into training and test sets at a 7:3 ratio. Thyroid tissue and blood T-cell repertoires from several Graves' hyperthyroidism patients were also compared in the study. After blood sampling, hyperthyroidism patients were treated with methimazole at a starting dose of 30 mg daily, and ophthalmopathy patients were treated with high-dose intravenous methylprednisolone. The libraries were constructed in a second round of multiplex PCR and then size-selected and purified. Paired-end sequencing of the libraries was performed with 100 bp reads on an Illumina HiSeq2000. SOAPnuke was used to process the raw data, removing reads that contained adapters or uncalled bases, had a mean Phred below 15, or lacked an exact match to the constant primer or identifier. COPE v1.2.5 was used to merge the high-quality paired reads, and each unique nucleotide sequence was defined as a clonotype. MiTCR v1.1 was used to align clonotypes to the IMGT TRBV, TRBD and TRBJ reference segments. The analysis included only V-J combinations with a frequency above 0.0001, which together covered approximately 99% of the repertoires. The TCS score was defined as the ratio of F50 (clonal expansion) to E x V (chaos), calculated using BLOSUM62-based TCRdist between CDR3 peptides within each V-J. Welch's t-statistics and random forest reduced roughly 530 V-J features to about 12, which were used in a naive Bayes classifier (R e1071). No statistical method was used to set the sample size in advance, and investigators knew the group allocation. TCR Vbeta CDR3 sequencing of some 140 peripheral blood samples (more than 40 ophthalmopathy, 70 to 85 hyperthyroidism and roughly 17 progressor patients) is reported in the paper.

The source is a man aged 35 to 55 with Graves disease. Donor details come from another sample of the same person, matched by shared clones. This chain joins TRBV10-3 to TRBJ2-5; TRBD1 fits 8 bases in the junction. The sequenced sample was peripheral blood mononuclear cells (PBMCs), obtained at new diagnosis, from a patient treated with antithyroid drugs. Here is the DNA: TGTGCCATCAGTTCTTTGACAGGGGAAGAGACCCAGTACTGC. Protein translation: CAISSLTGEETQYC.